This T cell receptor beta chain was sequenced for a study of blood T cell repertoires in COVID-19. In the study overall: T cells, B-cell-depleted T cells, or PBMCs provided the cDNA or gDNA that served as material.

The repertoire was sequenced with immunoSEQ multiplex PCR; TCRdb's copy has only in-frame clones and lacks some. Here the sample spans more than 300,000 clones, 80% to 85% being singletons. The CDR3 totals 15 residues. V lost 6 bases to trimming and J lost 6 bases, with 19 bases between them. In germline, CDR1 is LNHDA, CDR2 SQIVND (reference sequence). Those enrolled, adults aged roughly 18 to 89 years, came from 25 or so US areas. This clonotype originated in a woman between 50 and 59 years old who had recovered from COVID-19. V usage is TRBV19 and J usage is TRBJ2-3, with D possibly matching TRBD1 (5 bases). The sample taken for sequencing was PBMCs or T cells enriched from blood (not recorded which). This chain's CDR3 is CASRNRGQGPDTQYF. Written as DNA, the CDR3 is TGTGCCAGTAGGAATAGAGGTCAGGGTCCCGATACGCAGTATTTT.